The 4 T cell receptor beta chains presented below share a single source sample, sequenced in a study of blood T cell repertoires in COVID-19 (dated by TCRdb to the early 2020s). The method behind the library was the immunoSEQ multiplex PCR assay. TCRdb stores this immuneACCESS table with in-frame sequences only. Part of the clones is absent; in the studies checked, under half of the shortfall reflects unresolved V genes, and no reason is known for the rest. The sample data list around 260,000 clones, and 85% to 90% of these were observed just once. In total, the top ten clones hold over 1.2% of the sample. Specimen: peripheral blood. The receptors were sampled from a woman between 40 and 50 years old who had recovered from COVID-19.

The V gene is TRBV2, the J gene TRBJ1-1, with TRBD1 identical over 9 bases. V trimming: 4 bases; J trimming: 9 bases; junction bases outside the gene matches: 6. The CDR3 extends over 13 amino acids. Germline V gives CDR1 SNHLY, CDR2 FYNNEI. CDR3 coding DNA: TGTGCCAGCAGTGGCCGAGACAGGGGGAAAGCTTTCTTT. Its protein is CASSGRDRGKAFF.

The chain recombines TRBV9 with TRBJ2-5; unclear D gene. The CDR3 totals 14 residues. Per germline, CDR1 SGDLS and CDR2 YYNGEE. The V gene lost 3 bases and the J gene lost 1 base, with 10 bases spanning the gap. The CDR3 region is CASSGLSVQETQYF. For the CDR3, the DNA is TGTGCCAGCAGCGGTTTGTCAGTCCAAGAGACCCAGTACTTC.

The J gene is TRBJ1-1, the V gene TRBV3-1 (or the pseudogene TRBV3-2), with 8 bases lining up with TRBD1. With 3 bases clipped from V and 10 bases from J, the junction kept 4 bases outside the gene matches. The CDR3 loop spans 12 amino acids. CDR1 and CDR2 from the germline V gene are LGHDT and YNNKEL (reference sequence). The CDR3 reads CASSHRQGTAFF. The CDR3 DNA reads as TGTGCCAGCAGCCACAGACAGGGGACAGCTTTCTTT.

The chain recombines TRBV9 with TRBJ1-3; D unclear. The CDR3 is 15 residues long. The V end was cut by 3 bases, the J end by 3 bases, with 13 bases between. Per the germline V gene, CDR1 is SGDLS and CDR2 is YYNGEE. The DNA of the CDR3 is TGTGCCAGCAGCGGTACGGCGGGCCGTGGAAACACCATATATTTT. Translation gives CASSGTAGRGNTIYF.